The 24 T cell receptor beta chains reported below all come from one sample, sequenced in a study. TCRdb re-analysed the 5' RACE reads in MiXCR, keeping a single row per CDR3 protein. The sample has under 45,000 distinct CDR3 sequences; about 30% are singletons. The sequenced sample consisted of tumor-infiltrating memory CD4+ T cells sorted from the breast tumor. Stated subset: memory CD4+ T cells, CD4+CD45RO+CD25-. These receptors came from a female donor with breast cancer.

This chain connects TRBV4-3 to TRBJ2-3; the D is unclear. This CDR3 region has 14 residues. V gave up 4 bases and J gave up 0 bases, with 8 bases separating them. Germline CDR1 and CDR2: LGHNA and YSLEER. CDR3 loop: CASSPRDSTDTQYF. The CDR3, as DNA: TGCGCCAGCAGCCCCCGCGATAGCACAGATACGCAGTATTTT.

CDR3 protein: CASSPTTVSEQYF. In DNA, the CDR3 is TGTGCCAGCAGCCCAACGACAGTGAGCGAGCAGTACTTC. The rearrangement links TRBV7-3 to TRBJ2-7, with D perhaps matching TRBD1 (5 bases). Deletions cut 5 bases from V and 6 bases from J, with 14 bases between. Germline CDR1 reads SGHTA; CDR2 reads FQGTGA. This CDR3 has 13 residues.

This clonotype has a count of ten or more. The chain combines TRBV28 with TRBJ2-7, with D perhaps TRBD2 (5 bases). V gave up 7 bases and J gave up 4 bases, with 11 bases separating them. Germline V gene data show CDR1 as MDHEN and CDR2 as SYDVKM. CDR3 length equals 12 residues. The chain's CDR3 is CASNKWTYEQYF. The CDR3 DNA sequence: TGTGCCAGCAACAAATGGACTTACGAGCAGTACTTC.

Remarks on this clonotype: One junction end disagrees with the germline gene, perhaps due to a read error. This chain joins TRBV11-2 and TRBJ2-3; D uncertain. Germline V gene sequence: CDR1 SGHAT, CDR2 FQNNGV. This CDR3 has 13 amino acids. The CDR3 spells CASSFLGTDTQCF. The CDR3 DNA reads TGTGCCAGCAGCTTTTTAGGCACAGATACGCAGTGTTTT.

V and J are TRBV7-9 and TRBJ1-6; D is possibly TRBD1 (6 bases). This CDR3 is 15 amino acids long. V gave up 7 bases and J gave up 0 bases, with 10 bases separating them. Germline V lookup: CDR1 SEHNR, CDR2 FQNEAQ (reference sequence). CDR3 sequence reads: CASTGQISYNSPLHF. CDR3 bases: TGTGCCAGCACCGGACAGATCTCCTATAATTCACCCCTCCACTTT. Combining the CDR3 with reference TRBV7-9 and TRBJ1-6 gives the whole variable domain DTGVSQNPRHKITKRGQNVTFRCDPISEHNRLYWYRQTLGQGPEFLTYFQNEAQLEKSRLLSDRFSAERPKGSFSTLEIQRTEQGDSAMYLCASTGQISYNSPLHFGNGTRLTVT.

The chain is built from TRBV20-1 and TRBJ2-4; D remains ambiguous. V was shortened by 0 bases and J by 1 base, with 10 bases between the two germline ends. The CDR3 spans 15 residues. Germline CDR1 DFQATT, CDR2 SNEGSKA (reference sequence). DNA for the CDR3: TGCAGTGCTAGAGATTTATGGAAGGCCAAAAACATTCAGTACTTC. Translation gives CSARDLWKAKNIQYF.

This clonotype was seen only a few times. This sequence joins TRBV6-2 or TRBV6-3 and TRBJ2-7; a weak D match, TRBD1 (5 bases). CDR1 is MNHEY and CDR2 is SVGEGT in the germline V gene. The CDR3 is made up of 13 amino acids. Trimming removed 8 bases from V and 7 bases from J, with 18 bases in between. The CDR3 DNA reads TGTGCCAGCTGCATATACAGGTTGGGGGAGCAGTACTTC. Its translation: CASCIYRLGEQYF.

The chain links TRBV15 to TRBJ2-2; D possibly corresponds to TRBD2 (5 bases). The CDR3 covers 13 residues. The V end lost 8 bases, the J end lost 5 bases, and 12 bases lay between the germline ends. CDR1 and CDR2 (germline): LNHNV, YYDKDF (reference sequence). CDR3 bases: TGTGCCACCTTCGGGGTCTGGACCGGGGAGCTGTTTTTT. It is translated as CATFGVWTGELFF.

A few counts support this clonotype. The chain has TRBV20-1 and TRBJ2-5, with D perhaps assigned TRBD1 or TRBD2 (5 bases each). Trimming stripped 6 bases from V and 1 base from J, with 15 bases between. This CDR3 is 14 amino acids long. Germline CDR1 DFQATT, CDR2 SNEGSKA (reference sequence). CDR3 in amino acids: CSANLGPLQETQYF. In DNA, the CDR3 is TGCAGTGCCAACCTGGGACCGCTCCAAGAGACCCAGTACTTC.

This clonotype occurred a few times. The chain links TRBV5-1 to TRBJ2-1, with 7 bases identical to TRBD2. V lost 0 bases to trimming and J lost 8 bases; unmatched junction nucleotides: 14. Germline V gives CDR1 SGHRS, CDR2 YFSETQ. The length of the CDR3 is 17 residues. The CDR3 region has the DNA TGCGCCAGCAGCTTGGCCGGGTCCCAGCGGGAAAGGGATGAGCAGTTCTTC. It translates to CASSLAGSQRERDEQFF.

The rearrangement joins TRBV7-8 to TRBJ1-5; 7 nucleotides line up with TRBD1. Per the germline V gene, CDR1 is SGHVS and CDR2 is FQNEAQ. The V gene end was trimmed by 4 bases and the J gene end by 6 bases; junction bases not matched to a gene: 12. The CDR3 length is 16 residues. CDR3: CASSSWTGLSRQPQHF. The CDR3 coding sequence is TGTGCCAGCAGCTCCTGGACAGGCCTCTCGCGTCAGCCCCAGCATTTT.

The rearrangement uses TRBV4-1 and TRBJ2-7; D unresolved. The CDR3 is 13 amino acids. Germline CDR1 MGHRA, CDR2 YSYEKL. The germline V and J ends were trimmed by 1 base and 2 bases, with 6 bases remaining between them. In DNA, the CDR3 is TGCGCCAGCAGCCAAGGCATGCCCTACGAGCAGTACTTC. It codes for CASSQGMPYEQYF.

The chain links TRBV5-1 to TRBJ1-1, with TRBD1 identical over 8 bases. Germline-derived CDR1 and CDR2 are SGHRS and YFSETQ. The CDR3 covers 15 residues. V trimming: 4 bases; J trimming: 5 bases; junction bases outside the gene matches: 10. DNA of the CDR3: TGCGCCAGCAGCACCACAGGGGGAGGATATACTGAAGCTTTCTTT. Encoded protein: CASSTTGGGYTEAFF.

This clonotype was seen ten or more times. The chain couples TRBV12-3 or TRBV12-4 to TRBJ2-4; no firm D call. This CDR3 comprises 13 residues. The V gene lost 7 bases and the J gene lost 5 bases, with 12 bases spanning the gap. CDR3 amino acids: CASNQNRENIQYF. CDR3 nucleotides: TGTGCCAGCAACCAAAACAGAGAAAACATTCAGTACTTC.

Regarding this clonotype: With a much larger clone just one base away, this may be a read error. The chain has TRBV4-3 and TRBJ2-2; no clear D gene. The CDR3 extends over 12 amino acids. The germline gives CDR1 LGHNA, CDR2 YSLEER. The V end was cut by 2 bases, the J end by 5 bases, with 3 bases between. CDR3 DNA: TGCGCCAGCAGCCAAAGAACCGGGGAGCTGTTTTTT. It is translated as CASSQRTGELFF.

The rearrangement joins TRBV4-1 to TRBJ2-5; weak D call: TRBD2 (5 bases). V lost 5 bases, J lost 0 bases, and 13 bases lay in between. This CDR3 is 15 amino acids long. Germline CDR1 reads MGHRA; CDR2 reads YSYEKL. For the CDR3, the DNA is TGCGCCAGCAGCTTAGCGCCTACTTACCAAGAGACCCAGTACTTC. It is translated as CASSLAPTYQETQYF.

In its sample, this clonotype was seen many times. The genes are TRBV20-1 and TRBJ2-1; 7 bases are shared with TRBD2. The V segment lost 1 base and the J segment 0 bases; nucleotides outside the gene matches: 0. Looked up from germline, CDR1 is DFQATT and CDR2 is SNEGSKA (reference sequence). This CDR3 is 14 amino acids long. The CDR3 bases are TGCAGTGCTAGAGGGGGGGGCTCCTACAATGAGCAGTTCTTC. This gives the protein CSARGGGSYNEQFF.

A few counts support this clonotype. The V gene is TRBV7-2, the J gene TRBJ1-2, with 7 bases matching TRBD1. In germline, CDR1 is SGHTA, CDR2 FQGNSA. This CDR3 has 15 residues. The V and J ends lost 4 bases and 0 bases, in that order; junction bases with no gene match: 5. CDR3 in DNA: TGTGCCAGCAGCTCGCGGGACAGAGCTAACTATGGCTACACCTTC. It specifies CASSSRDRANYGYTF. The entire variable domain, with the rest obtained from reference TRBV7-2 and TRBJ1-2, is as follows: GAGVSQSPSNKVTEKGKDVELRCDPISGHTALYWYRQSLGQGLEFLIYFQGNSAPDKSGLPSDRFSAERTGGSVSTLTIQRTQQEDSAVYLCASSSRDRANYGYTFGSGTRLTVV.

V is TRBV7-9 and J is TRBJ2-2; TRBD1 matches 7 bases. The CDR3 sequence is 14 residues long. Germline V gene sequence: CDR1 SEHNR, CDR2 FQNEAQ (reference sequence). The J segment lost 6 bases and the V segment lost 1 base, leaving 2 bases of the junction unmatched. CDR3 residues: CASSLDRGAGELFF. In nucleotides, the CDR3 is TGTGCCAGCAGCTTAGACAGGGGAGCCGGGGAGCTGTTTTTT.

This chain uses TRBV6-1 with TRBJ2-6; D perhaps matches TRBD1 (6 bases). Germline lookup yields CDR1 MNHNS and CDR2 SASEGT. The CDR3 loop spans 17 amino acids. The V gene lost 8 bases and the J gene lost 0 bases, with 17 bases spanning the gap. The CDR3 protein is CASGDTSGPSGANVLTF. CDR3 in DNA: TGTGCCAGCGGGGACACTTCGGGGCCCTCTGGGGCCAACGTCCTGACTTTC.

This clonotype was picked up one time. This may stem from a read error, because a much larger clone lies one nucleotide away. The chain recombines TRBV20-1 with TRBJ2-5; TRBD2 matches at 8 bases. J was trimmed by 5 bases and V by 8 bases; bases with no gene match: 13. From germline, CDR1 is DFQATT and CDR2 SNEGSKA (reference sequence). There are 14 residues in the CDR3. The CDR3 DNA sequence: TGCAGTCCCCGATACGGGAGGGTCGAGGAGACCCAGTACTTC. It translates to CSPRYGRVEETQYF.

In this sample, this clonotype turned up a few times. Compared with germline, one end of the junction differs, possibly owing to a read error. The J gene is TRBJ1-3, the V gene TRBV6-5; D gene ambiguous. The CDR3 loop spans 15 amino acids. Germline V gene sequence: CDR1 MNHEY, CDR2 SVGAGI. CDR3 in DNA: TGTGCCGGCAGCCGTTACTCGACGGATGGAAACACCATATATTTT. Translated, it gives CAGSRYSTDGNTIYF.

This clonotype was detected a few times. The V and J genes are TRBV9 and TRBJ2-7; weak D call: TRBD2 (6 bases). The CDR3 consists of 14 residues. V lost 7 bases and J lost 2, with 16 bases in between. Per the germline V gene, CDR1 is SGDLS and CDR2 is YYNGEE. The CDR3, as DNA: TGTGCCAGCCCCCACCGGGGACTTCCCTACGAGCAGTACTTC. Residues: CASPHRGLPYEQYF.

At least ten counts were recorded for this clonotype. Germline is not matched at one junction end, which may reflect a read error. The rearrangement uses TRBV20-1 and TRBJ2-2, with D perhaps matching TRBD2 (5 bases). Germline V gives CDR1 DFQATT, CDR2 SNEGSKA (reference sequence). CDR3 length: 14 residues. CDR3 in amino acids: CSARGGGREGELFF. CDR3 bases: TGCAGTGCCAGAGGCGGTGGACGGGAAGGGGAGCTGTTTTTT.